The T cell receptor (beta chain) described here comes from a study of blood T cell repertoires in COVID-19. Sequenced by immunoSEQ multiplex PCR; TCRdb stores in-frame clones only, minus some. The sample consists of some 54,000 clones, around four fifths of them appearing once. Per the germline V gene, CDR1 is LNHDA and CDR2 is SQIVND (reference sequence). The CDR3 sequence is 12 residues long. V gave up 5 bases and J gave up 7 bases, with 9 bases separating them. This chain connects TRBV19 to TRBJ2-1; D remains unclear. Sequencing was done on a sample of peripheral blood. The clonotype was recovered from a woman aged 60-75 years with acute or convalescent COVID-19. This CDR3 reads CASSLRMNEQFF. In nucleotides, the CDR3 is TGTGCCAGTAGTCTGCGGATGAATGAGCAGTTCTTC.